The rows below give T cell receptor beta chains drawn from one sample of a study of blood T cells in healthy people across ages. Via MiXCR, TCRdb re-called the 5' RACE reads, giving one row per CDR3 protein. The data show 750,000 to 1,000,000 distinct CDR3 sequences, 29% seen once. In addition, the sample was reused for a study of T cells of mothers and their children.

The material sequenced was blood. The receptors here all came from a woman aged 40 to 49 in good health. CDR3s include the opening cysteine and the closing phenylalanine or tryptophan. A D gene is named only where the DNA matches it firmly. The listing skips clone size in some rows; elsewhere it reads once, few, many or a size class.

V gene	J gene	D gene	clone size	CDR3 protein	CDR3 DNA
TRBV28	TRBJ1-5	TRBD1	-	CASSLRQGRADVPQHF	TGTGCCAGCAGCCTAAGACAGGGCAGGGCAGATGTGCCCCAGCATTTT
TRBV28	TRBJ2-7	TRBD2	few	CASSSAASGRTYEQYF	TGTGCCAGCAGTTCCGCCGCTAGCGGGCGTACCTACGAGCAGTACTTC
TRBV6-2/TRBV6-3	TRBJ1-1	-	-	CANSYREVNTEAFF	TGTGCCAACAGTTACCGGGAGGTAAACACTGAAGCTTTCTTT
TRBV13	TRBJ2-7	-	-	CASSLGTDPYEQYF	TGTGCCAGCAGCCTGGGGACGGACCCCTACGAGCAGTACTTC
TRBV5-1	TRBJ2-5	TRBD1	-	CASSLGPRDRGQEQYF	TGCGCCAGCAGCTTGGGGCCCCGGGACAGGGGGCAAGAGCAGTACTTC
TRBV10-3	TRBJ1-1	TRBD1	-	CAISERQGNTEAFF	TGTGCCATCAGTGAGCGACAGGGGAACACTGAAGCTTTCTTT
TRBV28	TRBJ2-3	TRBD1	few	CASTPGGKQDTQYF	TGTGCCAGCACCCCAGGGGGCAAACAAGATACGCAGTATTTT
TRBV20-1	TRBJ2-3	TRBD2	many	CSAAGSGAGDTQYF	TGCAGTGCTGCTGGTAGCGGGGCTGGAGATACGCAGTATTTT
TRBV9	TRBJ2-7	-	-	CASSVETASYEQYF	TGTGCCAGCAGCGTAGAGACAGCCTCCTACGAGCAGTACTTC
TRBV7-2	TRBJ2-7	-	few	CASSQFPPMGEQYF	TGTGCCAGCAGCCAGTTCCCCCCGATGGGTGAGCAGTACTTC
TRBV12-3/TRBV12-4	TRBJ1-2	-	few	CASSLGVGHLRYGYTF	TGTGCCAGCAGTTTAGGAGTCGGACACCTTCGCTATGGCTACACCTTC
TRBV9	TRBJ2-7	-	many	CASSVDQGNEQYF	TGTGCCAGCAGCGTAGATCAAGGGAACGAGCAGTACTTC
TRBV15	TRBJ2-3	-	-	CATSREGGSSSDTQYF	TGTGCCACCAGCAGAGAAGGCGGGTCCAGTAGCGATACGCAGTATTTT
TRBV3-1	TRBJ1-1	-	few	CASSQETENTEAFF	TGTGCCAGCAGCCAAGAGACAGAGAACACTGAAGCTTTCTTT
TRBV29-1	TRBJ2-7	-	many	CSVLQGQGYEQYF	TGCAGCGTTCTTCAGGGGCAGGGGTACGAGCAGTACTTC
TRBV19	TRBJ1-1	-	-	CASRSPGAQSNTEAFF	TGTGCCAGCAGATCCCCTGGAGCCCAATCGAACACTGAAGCTTTCTTT
TRBV30	TRBJ1-2	-	many	CAWSEGGNYGYTF	TGTGCCTGGAGCGAGGGGGGCAACTATGGCTACACCTTC
TRBV20-1	TRBJ1-2	TRBD1	-	CSARRDRNYGYTF	TGCAGTGCTAGAAGGGACAGGAACTATGGCTACACCTTC
TRBV7-9	TRBJ1-2	TRBD1	many	CASSIYRDRANYGYTF	TGTGCCAGCAGCATATACCGGGACAGAGCTAACTATGGCTACACCTTC
TRBV6-4	TRBJ1-6	TRBD1	few	CASSALGQGSDSPLHF	TGTGCCAGCAGTGCCTTGGGACAGGGGAGTGATTCACCCCTCCACTTT
TRBV10-2	TRBJ1-1	TRBD1	few	CASKRPGQGITEAFF	TGCGCCAGCAAGAGACCGGGACAGGGGATCACTGAAGCTTTCTTT
TRBV5-1	TRBJ2-7	-	many	CASSMRAESSYEQYF	TGCGCCAGCAGCATGAGGGCGGAGAGCTCCTACGAGCAGTACTTC
TRBV10-3	TRBJ2-1	TRBD2	few	CAISTSRRLAGGPPNEQFF	TGTGCCATCAGTACTAGCCGCCGACTAGCGGGGGGCCCCCCCAATGAGCAGTTCTTC
TRBV25-1	TRBJ2-7	-	-	CASRQDYEQYF	TGTGCCAGTCGACAGGACTACGAGCAGTACTTC
TRBV15	TRBJ1-5	TRBD1	few	CATSRTRQGSARHF	TGTGCCACCAGCAGGACCAGACAGGGATCGGCCCGGCATTTT
TRBV28	TRBJ1-1	TRBD1	-	CASRPGQGEPGPIRIAFF	TGTGCCAGCAGACCGGGACAGGGGGAACCAGGCCCCATTAGGATCGCTTTCTTT
TRBV5-1	TRBJ2-5	-	-	CASSWRPGTSGETQYF	TGCGCCAGCAGCTGGAGGCCCGGGACCTCCGGAGAGACCCAGTACTTC
TRBV4-2	TRBJ2-5	-	few	CASSQDHASETQYF	TGTGCCAGCAGCCAAGATCATGCGTCGGAGACCCAGTACTTC
TRBV20-1	TRBJ2-7	TRBD1	-	CSARGKTGTYEQYF	TGCAGTGCTAGAGGAAAGACAGGGACCTACGAGCAGTACTTC
TRBV27	TRBJ2-4	TRBD2	-	CASSLGGGTYDEQYF	TGTGCCAGCAGTTTAGGGGGGGGAACTTACGATGAGCAGTACTTC
TRBV20-1	TRBJ2-5	TRBD2	once	CGAGEREGKETQYF	TGCGGTGCTGGAGAGCGGGAGGGGAAAGAGACCCAGTACTTC
TRBV25-1	TRBJ2-5	-	many	CASSEFMGSTNWETQYF	TGTGCCAGCAGTGAATTTATGGGGTCCACAAATTGGGAGACCCAGTACTTC
TRBV7-9	TRBJ1-4	-	few	CASSSEVMGEKLFF	TGTGCCAGCAGCTCAGAAGTGATGGGAGAAAAACTGTTTTTT
TRBV7-2	TRBJ1-3	-	few	CASSTSSGNTIYF	TGTGCCAGCAGCACGAGCTCTGGAAACACCATATATTTT
TRBV27	TRBJ1-2	TRBD1	many	CASSLFGTGSLNYGYTF	TGTGCCAGCAGTTTATTCGGGACAGGGTCCCTTAACTATGGCTACACCTTC
TRBV3-1	TRBJ1-2	-	few	CASSQLYYPYGYTF	TGTGCCAGCAGCCAATTATATTACCCCTATGGCTACACCTTC
TRBV12-3/TRBV12-4	TRBJ1-2	TRBD1	-	CASSFVWTGDNYGYTF	TGTGCCAGCAGTTTCGTATGGACAGGGGACAACTATGGCTACACCTTC
TRBV7-3	TRBJ2-7	TRBD1	-	CASSPHGTAYEQYF	TGTGCCAGCAGCCCCCACGGGACAGCCTACGAGCAGTACTTC
TRBV20-1	TRBJ2-5	TRBD1	-	CSARAARGRGETQYF	TGTAGTGCTAGGGCTGCCAGGGGGCGCGGGGAGACCCAGTACTTC
TRBV12-5	TRBJ2-7	-	-	CASGVGGSLKEQYF	TGTGCTAGTGGGGTGGGGGGTAGCCTCAAAGAGCAGTACTTC
TRBV7-2	TRBJ2-7	-	few	CASSLGPGADEQYF	TGTGCCAGCAGCTTAGGTCCGGGGGCAGACGAGCAGTACTTC
TRBV18	TRBJ1-5	-	-	CASSRRQDRRGSNQPQHF	TGTGCCAGCTCACGCCGACAGGACCGGAGGGGTAGCAATCAGCCCCAGCATTTT
TRBV15	TRBJ1-6	-	-	CATSRENNSPLHF	TGTGCCACCAGCAGAGAAAATAATTCACCCCTCCACTTT
TRBV9	TRBJ2-1	TRBD1	few	CANSDPGQGNNEQFF	TGTGCCAACAGCGACCCGGGACAGGGCAACAATGAGCAGTTCTTC
TRBV28	TRBJ2-7	TRBD1	many	CASSPASTGGMDEQYF	TGTGCCAGCAGCCCCGCAAGTACAGGGGGAATGGACGAGCAGTACTTC
TRBV21-1	TRBJ2-5	-	-	CVSSNGGGKTQYF	TGTGTCAGCAGCAACGGGGGGGGAAAGACCCAGTACTTC
TRBV5-1	TRBJ2-2	-	once	CASSLALTNTGELFF	TGCGCCAGCAGCTTGGCCCTCACGAACACCGGGGAGCTGTTTTTT
TRBV4-1	TRBJ1-2	-	many	CASSQDRPANYGYTF	TGCGCCAGCAGCCAAGATCGGCCAGCTAACTATGGCTACACCTTC
TRBV28	TRBJ1-1	TRBD1	-	CASSSGQGRGAFF	TGTGCCAGCAGTTCTGGACAGGGAAGGGGGGCTTTCTTT
TRBV2	TRBJ2-3	-	-	CASSDPGEAADTQYF	TGTGCCAGCAGTGACCCGGGGGAGGCTGCAGATACGCAGTATTTT
TRBV7-3	TRBJ1-1	TRBD1	-	CASSSTGTAHTEAFF	TGTGCCAGCAGCTCAACCGGGACAGCCCACACTGAAGCTTTCTTT
TRBV5-1	TRBJ1-1	-	many	CASSREMNTEAFF	TGCGCCAGCAGCCGAGAGATGAACACTGAAGCTTTCTTT
TRBV7-9	TRBJ2-5	-	-	CASSLAVVRIQYF	TGTGCCAGCAGCTTAGCGGTTGTGAGAATCCAGTACTTC
TRBV9	TRBJ2-3	-	-	CASSVAPANTDTQYF	TGTGCCAGCAGCGTAGCCCCGGCAAACACAGATACGCAGTATTTT
TRBV27	TRBJ2-7	-	few	CASSLRHDYEQYF	TGTGCCAGCAGCCTTCGACACGACTACGAGCAGTACTTC
TRBV14	TRBJ2-5	-	few	CASSQDLWGLQETQYF	TGTGCCAGCAGCCAAGATCTTTGGGGCCTCCAAGAGACCCAGTACTTC
TRBV7-3	TRBJ1-2	-	many	CASSLTRDQGAYGYTF	TGTGCCAGCAGCTTAACGCGGGACCAGGGAGCCTATGGCTACACCTTC
TRBV7-9	TRBJ1-1	TRBD1	-	CASSLDRQNTEAFF	TGTGCCAGCAGCCTGGACAGGCAGAACACTGAAGCTTTCTTT
TRBV4-2	TRBJ1-2	-	many	CASSQPQDRGYGYTF	TGTGCCAGCAGCCAACCTCAGGACCGGGGCTATGGCTACACCTTC
TRBV29-1	TRBJ2-7	TRBD1	few	CSGPRGPYEQYF	TGCAGCGGCCCCAGGGGGCCCTACGAGCAGTACTTC